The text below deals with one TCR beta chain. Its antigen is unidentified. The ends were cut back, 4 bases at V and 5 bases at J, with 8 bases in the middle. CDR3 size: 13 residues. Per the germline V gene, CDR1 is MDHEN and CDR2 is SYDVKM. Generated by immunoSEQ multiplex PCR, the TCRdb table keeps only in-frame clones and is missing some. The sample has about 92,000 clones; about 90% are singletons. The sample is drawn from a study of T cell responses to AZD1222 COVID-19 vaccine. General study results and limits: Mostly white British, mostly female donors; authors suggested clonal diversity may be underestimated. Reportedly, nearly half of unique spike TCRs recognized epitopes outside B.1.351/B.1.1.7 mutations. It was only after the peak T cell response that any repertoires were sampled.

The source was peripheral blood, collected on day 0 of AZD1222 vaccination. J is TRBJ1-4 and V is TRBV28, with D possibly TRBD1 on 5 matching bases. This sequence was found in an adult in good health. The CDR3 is CASSSGNNEKLFF. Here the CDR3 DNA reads TGTGCCAGCAGTTCAGGGAACAATGAAAAACTGTTTTTT.